The source of this TCR beta chain is a study of blood T cell repertoires in COVID-19. Study overall: Samples taken during acute and convalescent COVID-19 were collected in the United States, Italy and Spain. T cells, B-cell-depleted T cells, or PBMCs provided the cDNA or gDNA that served as material.

This clone was observed a single time. The germline V gene encodes CDR1 MDHEN and CDR2 SYDVKM. V was pared by 4 bases and J by 5 bases, with 11 bases between. This CDR3 region has 13 residues. In Seattle, patients joined the study during active infection and were tracked longitudinally. In the source study's methods: Quantification of nucleated cells was approximated via reference gene primer amplification. This table comes from immunoSEQ multiplex PCR, and its TCRdb copy is limited to in-frame clones, with some not included. D and trimming were read from the DNA, whereas the V and J calls and clone size are those reported in that table. The sample carries 150,000 to 200,000 clones, around 83% recorded once.

Sample: peripheral blood. V gene TRBV28 combines with J gene TRBJ1-2; the D gene is possibly TRBD1 (6 bases). The receptor comes from a woman aged 70 to 79 with COVID-19, enrolled during active disease. CDR3 loop: CASSSGTRYGYTF. CDR3 sequence (DNA): TGTGCCAGCAGTTCCGGGACACGATATGGCTACACCTTC.